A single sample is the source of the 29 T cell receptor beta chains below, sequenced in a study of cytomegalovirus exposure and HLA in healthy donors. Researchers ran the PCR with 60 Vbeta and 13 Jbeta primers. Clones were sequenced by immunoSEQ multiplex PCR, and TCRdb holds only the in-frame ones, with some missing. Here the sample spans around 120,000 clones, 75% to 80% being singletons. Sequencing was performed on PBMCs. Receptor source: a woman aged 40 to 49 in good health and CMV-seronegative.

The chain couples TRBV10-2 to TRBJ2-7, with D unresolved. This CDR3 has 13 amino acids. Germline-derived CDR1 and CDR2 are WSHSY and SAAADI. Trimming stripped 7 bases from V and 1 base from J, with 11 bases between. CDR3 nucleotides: TGCGCCAGCAAACCGACTGGTTCCTACGAGCAGTACTTC. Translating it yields CASKPTGSYEQYF.

This chain's CDR3 is CASSLTSGSSYNEQFF. CDR3 DNA: TGCGCCAGCAGCCTCACAAGCGGCAGCTCCTACAATGAGCAGTTCTTC. The chain joins TRBV5-1 to TRBJ2-1; possibly TRBD2 for D (5 bases). The length of the CDR3 is 16 residues. Looked up from germline, CDR1 is SGHRS and CDR2 is YFSETQ. The germline V and J ends were trimmed by 4 bases and 0 bases, with 14 bases remaining between them.

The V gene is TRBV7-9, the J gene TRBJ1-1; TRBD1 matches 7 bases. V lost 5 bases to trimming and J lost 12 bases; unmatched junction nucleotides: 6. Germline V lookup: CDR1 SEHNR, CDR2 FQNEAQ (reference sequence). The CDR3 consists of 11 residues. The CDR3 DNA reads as TGTGCCAGCAGCATAGACAGGGACCCTTTCTTT. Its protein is CASSIDRDPFF.

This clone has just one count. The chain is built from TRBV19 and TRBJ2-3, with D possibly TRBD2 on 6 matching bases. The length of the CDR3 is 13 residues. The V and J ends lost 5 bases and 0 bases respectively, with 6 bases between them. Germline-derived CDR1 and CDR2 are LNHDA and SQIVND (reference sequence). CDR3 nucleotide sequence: TGTGCCAGTAGTGGGGGGAGCACAGATACGCAGTATTTT. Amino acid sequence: CASSGGSTDTQYF.

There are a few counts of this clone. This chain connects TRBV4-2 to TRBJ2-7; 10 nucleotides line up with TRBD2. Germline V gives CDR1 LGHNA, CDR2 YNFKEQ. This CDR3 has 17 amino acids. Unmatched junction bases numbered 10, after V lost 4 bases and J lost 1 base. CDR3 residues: CASSRAASGSGSYEQYF. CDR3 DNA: TGTGCCAGCAGCCGGGCGGCTAGCGGGAGCGGGTCCTACGAGCAGTACTTC.

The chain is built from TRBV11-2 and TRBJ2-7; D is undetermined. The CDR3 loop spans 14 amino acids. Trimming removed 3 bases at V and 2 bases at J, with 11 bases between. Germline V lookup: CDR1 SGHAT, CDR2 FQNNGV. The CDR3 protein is CASSFSDKTYEQYF. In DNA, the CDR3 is TGTGCCAGCAGCTTTTCCGACAAGACCTACGAGCAGTACTTC.

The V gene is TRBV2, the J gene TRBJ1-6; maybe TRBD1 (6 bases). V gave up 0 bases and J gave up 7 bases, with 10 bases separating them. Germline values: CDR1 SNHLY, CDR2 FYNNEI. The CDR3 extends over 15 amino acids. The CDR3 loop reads CASSEAAGENSPLHF. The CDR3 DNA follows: TGTGCCAGCAGTGAAGCGGCAGGGGAAAATTCACCCCTCCACTTT.

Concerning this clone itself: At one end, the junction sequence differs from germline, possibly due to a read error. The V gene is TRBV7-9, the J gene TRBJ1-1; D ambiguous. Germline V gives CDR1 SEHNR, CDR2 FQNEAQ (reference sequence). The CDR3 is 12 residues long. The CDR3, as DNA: TGTTCCAGCAGCTTTCGGGACACTGAAGCTTTCTTT. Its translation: CSSSFRDTEAFF.

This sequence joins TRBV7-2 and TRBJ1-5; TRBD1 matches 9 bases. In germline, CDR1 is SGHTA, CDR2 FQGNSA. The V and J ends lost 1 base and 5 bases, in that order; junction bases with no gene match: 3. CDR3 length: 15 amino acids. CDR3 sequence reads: CASSLGGTGYQPQHF. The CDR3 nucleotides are TGTGCCAGCAGCTTAGGAGGGACAGGGTATCAGCCCCAGCATTTT.

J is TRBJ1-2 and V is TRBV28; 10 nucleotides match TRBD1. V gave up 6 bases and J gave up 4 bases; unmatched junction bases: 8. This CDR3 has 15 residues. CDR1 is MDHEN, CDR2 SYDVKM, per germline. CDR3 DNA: TGTGCCAGCAGGGAAGACAGGGGGCGCATCTATGGCTACACCTTC. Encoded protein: CASREDRGRIYGYTF.

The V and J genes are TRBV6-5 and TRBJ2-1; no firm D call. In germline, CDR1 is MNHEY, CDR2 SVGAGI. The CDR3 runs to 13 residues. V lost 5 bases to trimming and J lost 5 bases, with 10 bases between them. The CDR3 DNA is TGTGCCAGCAGTCTGACTCCCAACAATGAGCAGTTCTTC. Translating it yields CASSLTPNNEQFF.

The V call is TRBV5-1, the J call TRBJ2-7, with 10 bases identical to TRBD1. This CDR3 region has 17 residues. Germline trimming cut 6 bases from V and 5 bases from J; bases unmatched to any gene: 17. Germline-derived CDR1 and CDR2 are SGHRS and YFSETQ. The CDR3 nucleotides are TGCGCCAGCACCCTCTCAAGTATGGGGACAGGGGTCGACGAGCAGTACTTC. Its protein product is CASTLSSMGTGVDEQYF.

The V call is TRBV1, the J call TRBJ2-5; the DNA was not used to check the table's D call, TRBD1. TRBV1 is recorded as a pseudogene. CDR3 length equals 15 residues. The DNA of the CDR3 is TGCACCAGCAGCCCCCGGGACAGGTACCAAGAGACCCAGTACTTC. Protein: CTSSPRDRYQETQYF.

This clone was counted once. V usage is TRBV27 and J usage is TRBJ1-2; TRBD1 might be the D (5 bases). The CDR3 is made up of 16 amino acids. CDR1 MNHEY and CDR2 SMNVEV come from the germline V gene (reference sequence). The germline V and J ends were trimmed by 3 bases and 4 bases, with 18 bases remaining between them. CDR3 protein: CASSFHRPGGGYGYTF. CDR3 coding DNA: TGTGCCAGCAGTTTCCACAGACCTGGGGGGGGCTATGGCTACACCTTC.

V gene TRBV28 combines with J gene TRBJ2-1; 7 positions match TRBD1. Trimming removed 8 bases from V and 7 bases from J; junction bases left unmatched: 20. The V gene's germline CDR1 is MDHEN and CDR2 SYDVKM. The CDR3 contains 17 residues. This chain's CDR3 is CASEGARRAPTANEQFF. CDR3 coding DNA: TGTGCCAGCGAGGGGGCCAGGCGAGCCCCTACGGCGAATGAGCAGTTCTTC.

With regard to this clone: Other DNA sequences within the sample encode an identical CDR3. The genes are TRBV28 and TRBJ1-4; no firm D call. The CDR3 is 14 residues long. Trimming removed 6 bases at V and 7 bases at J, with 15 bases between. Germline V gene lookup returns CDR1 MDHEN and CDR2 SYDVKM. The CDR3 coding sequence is TGTGCCAGCAGCGGTCGCCCCGGTGGTGAAAAACTGTTTTTT. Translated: CASSGRPGGEKLFF. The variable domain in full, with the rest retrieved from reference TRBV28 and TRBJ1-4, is DVKVTQSSRYLVKRTGEKVFLECVQDMDHENMFWYRQDPGLGLRLIYFSYDVKMKEKGDIPEGYSVSREKKERFSLILESASTNQTSMYLCASSGRPGGEKLFFGSGTQLSVL.

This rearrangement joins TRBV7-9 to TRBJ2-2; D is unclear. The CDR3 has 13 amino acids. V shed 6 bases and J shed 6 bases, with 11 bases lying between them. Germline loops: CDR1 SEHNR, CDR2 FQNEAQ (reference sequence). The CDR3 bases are TGTGCCAGCAGAGTTCTAGGTGCCGGGGAGCTGTTTTTT. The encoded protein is CASRVLGAGELFF.

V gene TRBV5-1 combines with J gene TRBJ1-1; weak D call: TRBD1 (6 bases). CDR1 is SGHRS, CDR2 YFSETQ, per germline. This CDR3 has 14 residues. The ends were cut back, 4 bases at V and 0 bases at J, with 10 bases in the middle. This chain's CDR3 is CASSGRGVNTEAFF. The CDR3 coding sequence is TGCGCCAGCAGCGGCAGGGGAGTGAACACTGAAGCTTTCTTT. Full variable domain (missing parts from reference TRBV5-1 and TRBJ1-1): KAGVTQTPRYLIKTRGQQVTLSCSPISGHRSVSWYQQTPGQGLQFLFEYFSETQRNKGNFPGRFSGRQFSNSRSEMNVSTLELGDSALYLCASSGRGVNTEAFFGQGTRLTVV.

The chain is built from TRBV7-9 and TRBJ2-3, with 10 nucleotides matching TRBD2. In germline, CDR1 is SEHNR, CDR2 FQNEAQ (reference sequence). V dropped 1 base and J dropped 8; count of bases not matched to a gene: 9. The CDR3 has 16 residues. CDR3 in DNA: TGTGCCAGCAGCTTAGGAGCGGGAGGGTCACGCGGTACGCAGTATTTT. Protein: CASSLGAGGSRGTQYF.

This chain's CDR3 is CASSKRDRGNQPQHF. Written as DNA, the CDR3 is TGTGCCAGCAGCAAAAGGGACAGGGGCAATCAGCCCCAGCATTTT. The chain employs TRBV21-1 and TRBJ1-5; the DNA was not used to check the table's D call, TRBD1. TRBV21-1 is tagged as a pseudogene. This CDR3 region has 15 residues.

The CDR3 reads CASSLAGGAHEQYF. CDR3 nucleotides: TGCGCCAGCAGCTTAGCGGGAGGGGCTCACGAGCAGTACTTC. The V and J genes are TRBV5-1 and TRBJ2-7; 10 nucleotides match TRBD2. The CDR3 runs 14 residues. The V segment lost 2 bases and the J segment 5 bases; nucleotides outside the gene matches: 4. Germline V gene sequence: CDR1 SGHRS, CDR2 YFSETQ.

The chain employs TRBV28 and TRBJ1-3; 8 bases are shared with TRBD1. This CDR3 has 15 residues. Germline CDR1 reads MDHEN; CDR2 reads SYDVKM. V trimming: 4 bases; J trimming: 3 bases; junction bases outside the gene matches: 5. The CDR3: CASSSGQDSGNTIYF. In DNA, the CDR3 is TGTGCCAGCAGTTCGGGACAGGACAGTGGAAACACCATATATTTT.

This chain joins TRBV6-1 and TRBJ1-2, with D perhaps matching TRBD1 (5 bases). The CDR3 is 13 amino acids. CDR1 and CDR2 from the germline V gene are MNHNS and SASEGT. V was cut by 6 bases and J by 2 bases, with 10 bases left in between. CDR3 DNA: TGTGCCAGCAGATTGACAGCCAACTATGGCTACACCTTC. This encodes CASRLTANYGYTF.

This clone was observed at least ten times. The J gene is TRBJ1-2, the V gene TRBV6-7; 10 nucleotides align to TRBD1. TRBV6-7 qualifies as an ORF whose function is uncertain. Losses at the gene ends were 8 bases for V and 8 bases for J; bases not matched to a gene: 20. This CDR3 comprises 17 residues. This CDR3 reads CASRNGQGVPDGHGYTF. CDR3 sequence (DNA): TGTGCCAGCCGGAATGGACAGGGGGTACCCGACGGGCACGGCTACACCTTC.

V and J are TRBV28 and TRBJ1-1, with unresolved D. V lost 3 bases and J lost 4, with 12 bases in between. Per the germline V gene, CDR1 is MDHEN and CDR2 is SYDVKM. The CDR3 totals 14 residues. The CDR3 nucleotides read TGTGCCAGCAGTTTGGAGCGTCGGGGCACTGAAGCTTTCTTT. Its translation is CASSLERRGTEAFF. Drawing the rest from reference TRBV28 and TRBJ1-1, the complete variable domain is DVKVTQSSRYLVKRTGEKVFLECVQDMDHENMFWYRQDPGLGLRLIYFSYDVKMKEKGDIPEGYSVSREKKERFSLILESASTNQTSMYLCASSLERRGTEAFFGQGTRLTVV.

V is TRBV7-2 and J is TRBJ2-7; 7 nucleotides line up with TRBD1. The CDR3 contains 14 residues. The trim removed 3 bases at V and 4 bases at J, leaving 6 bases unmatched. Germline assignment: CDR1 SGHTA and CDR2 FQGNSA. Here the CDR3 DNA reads TGTGCCAGCAGCTTCAGACAGGGAAGGTACGAGCAGTACTTC. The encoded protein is CASSFRQGRYEQYF.

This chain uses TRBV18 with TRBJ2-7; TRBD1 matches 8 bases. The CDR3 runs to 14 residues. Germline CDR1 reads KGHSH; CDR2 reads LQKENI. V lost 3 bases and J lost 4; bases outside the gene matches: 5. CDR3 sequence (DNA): TGTGCCAGCTCACCCCGGACAGGGTTATACGAGCAGTACTTC. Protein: CASSPRTGLYEQYF.

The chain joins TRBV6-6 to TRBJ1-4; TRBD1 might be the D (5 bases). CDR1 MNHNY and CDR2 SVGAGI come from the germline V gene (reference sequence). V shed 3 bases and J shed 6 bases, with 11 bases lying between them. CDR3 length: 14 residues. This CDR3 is CASSYGGGYEKLFF. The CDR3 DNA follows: TGTGCCAGCAGTTATGGGGGGGGGTATGAAAAACTGTTTTTT.

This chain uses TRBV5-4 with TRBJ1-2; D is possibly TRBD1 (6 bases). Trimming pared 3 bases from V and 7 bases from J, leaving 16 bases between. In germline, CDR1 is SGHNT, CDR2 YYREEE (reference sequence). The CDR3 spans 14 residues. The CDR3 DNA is TGTGCCAGCAGCTACCGGGACACTAGCGGTGGCTACACCTTC. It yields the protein CASSYRDTSGGYTF.